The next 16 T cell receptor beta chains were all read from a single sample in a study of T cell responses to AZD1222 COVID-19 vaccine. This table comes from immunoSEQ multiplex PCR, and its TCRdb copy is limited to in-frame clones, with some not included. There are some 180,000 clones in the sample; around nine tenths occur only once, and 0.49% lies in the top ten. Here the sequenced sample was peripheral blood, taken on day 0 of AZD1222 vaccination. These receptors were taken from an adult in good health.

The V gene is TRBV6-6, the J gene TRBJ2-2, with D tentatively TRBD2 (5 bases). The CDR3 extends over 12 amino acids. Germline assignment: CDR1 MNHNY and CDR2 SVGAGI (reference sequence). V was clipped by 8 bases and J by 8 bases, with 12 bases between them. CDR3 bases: TGTGCCAGCTTTTTTTGGAGGGGGGAGCTGTTTTTT. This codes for CASFFWRGELFF.

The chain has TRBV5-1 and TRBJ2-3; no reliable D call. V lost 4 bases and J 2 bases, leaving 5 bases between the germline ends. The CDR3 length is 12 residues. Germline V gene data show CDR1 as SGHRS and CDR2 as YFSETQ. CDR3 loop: CASSLTTDTQYF. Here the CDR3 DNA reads TGCGCCAGCAGCCTCACCACAGATACGCAGTATTTT.

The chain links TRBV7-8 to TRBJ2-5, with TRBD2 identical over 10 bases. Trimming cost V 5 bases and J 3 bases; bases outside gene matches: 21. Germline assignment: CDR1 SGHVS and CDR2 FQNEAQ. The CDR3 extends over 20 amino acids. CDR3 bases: TGTGCCAGCAGCCGGCGGCCTAGCGGGAGAGAGGGGGGACCTAAAGAGACCCAGTACTTC. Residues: CASSRRPSGREGGPKETQYF.

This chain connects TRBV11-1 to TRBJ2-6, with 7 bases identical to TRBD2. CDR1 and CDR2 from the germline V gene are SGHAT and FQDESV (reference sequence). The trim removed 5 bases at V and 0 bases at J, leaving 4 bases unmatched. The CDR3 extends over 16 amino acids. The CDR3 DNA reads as TGTGCCAGCAGCCAACCTAGCGGCTCTGGGGCCAACGTCCTGACTTTC. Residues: CASSQPSGSGANVLTF.

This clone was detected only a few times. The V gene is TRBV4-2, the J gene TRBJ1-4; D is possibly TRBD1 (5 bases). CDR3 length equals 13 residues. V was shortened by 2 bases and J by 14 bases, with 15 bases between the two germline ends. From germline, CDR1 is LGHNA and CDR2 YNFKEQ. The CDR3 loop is CASSQPGTQQLFF. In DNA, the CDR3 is TGTGCCAGCAGCCAACCCGGGACCCAGCAGCTGTTTTTT.

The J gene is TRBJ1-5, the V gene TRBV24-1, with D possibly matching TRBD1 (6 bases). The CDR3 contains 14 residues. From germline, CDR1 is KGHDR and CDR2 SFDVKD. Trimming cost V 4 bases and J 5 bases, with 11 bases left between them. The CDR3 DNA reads TGTGCCACCAGTGACCTGGGACACTATCAGCCCCAGCATTTT. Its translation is CATSDLGHYQPQHF.

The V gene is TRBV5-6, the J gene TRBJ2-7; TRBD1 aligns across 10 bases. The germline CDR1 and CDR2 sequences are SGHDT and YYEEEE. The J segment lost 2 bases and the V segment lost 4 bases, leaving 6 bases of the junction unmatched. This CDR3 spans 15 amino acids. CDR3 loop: CASSIGQGGTYEQYF. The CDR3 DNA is TGTGCCAGCAGCATAGGACAGGGGGGAACCTACGAGCAGTACTTC. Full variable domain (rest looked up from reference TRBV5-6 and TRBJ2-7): DAGVTQSPTHLIKTRGQQVTLRCSPKSGHDTVSWYQQALGQGPQFIFQYYEEEERQRGNFPDRFSGHQFPNYSSELNVNALLLGDSALYLCASSIGQGGTYEQYFGPGTRLTVT.

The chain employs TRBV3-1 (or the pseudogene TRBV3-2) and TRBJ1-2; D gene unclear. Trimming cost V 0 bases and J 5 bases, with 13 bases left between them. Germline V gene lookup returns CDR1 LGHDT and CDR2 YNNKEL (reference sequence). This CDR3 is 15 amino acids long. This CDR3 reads CASSQEILGSYGYTF. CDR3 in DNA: TGTGCCAGCAGCCAAGAGATCCTAGGTTCTTATGGCTACACCTTC.

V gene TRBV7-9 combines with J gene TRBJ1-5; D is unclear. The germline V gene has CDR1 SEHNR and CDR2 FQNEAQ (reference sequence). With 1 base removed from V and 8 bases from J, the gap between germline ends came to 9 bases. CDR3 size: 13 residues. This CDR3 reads CASSLGGSEPQHF. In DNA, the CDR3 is TGTGCCAGCAGCTTAGGGGGTTCTGAGCCCCAGCATTTT.

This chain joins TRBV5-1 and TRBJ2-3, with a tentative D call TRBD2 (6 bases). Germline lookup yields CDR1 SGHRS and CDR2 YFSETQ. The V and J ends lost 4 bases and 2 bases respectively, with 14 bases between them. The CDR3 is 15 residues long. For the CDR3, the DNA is TGCGCCAGCAGCCCCGGCGGGGCCATCACAGATACGCAGTATTTT. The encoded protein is CASSPGGAITDTQYF.

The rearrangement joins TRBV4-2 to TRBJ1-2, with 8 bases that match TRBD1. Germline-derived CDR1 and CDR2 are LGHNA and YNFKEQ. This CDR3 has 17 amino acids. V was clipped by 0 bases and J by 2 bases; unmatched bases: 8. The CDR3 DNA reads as TGTGCCAGCAGCCAAGACCGGACAGGGCGGGCCAACTATGGCTACACCTTC. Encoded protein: CASSQDRTGRANYGYTF.

In DNA, the CDR3 is TGCGCCAGCAGCCAAGAACATCTCGGCAATCAGCCCCAGCATTTT. As protein: CASSQEHLGNQPQHF. This chain connects TRBV4-3 to TRBJ1-5; D remains unclear. Germline V gives CDR1 LGHNA, CDR2 YSLEER. V was trimmed by 0 bases and J by 2 bases, leaving 8 bases between them. This CDR3 has 15 residues.

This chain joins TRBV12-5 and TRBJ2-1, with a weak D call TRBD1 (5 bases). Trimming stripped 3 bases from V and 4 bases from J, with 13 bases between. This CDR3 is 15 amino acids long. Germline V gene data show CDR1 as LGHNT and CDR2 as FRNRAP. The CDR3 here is CASGLIGGHYNEQFF. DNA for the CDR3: TGTGCTAGTGGTTTAATCGGCGGACATTACAATGAGCAGTTCTTC.

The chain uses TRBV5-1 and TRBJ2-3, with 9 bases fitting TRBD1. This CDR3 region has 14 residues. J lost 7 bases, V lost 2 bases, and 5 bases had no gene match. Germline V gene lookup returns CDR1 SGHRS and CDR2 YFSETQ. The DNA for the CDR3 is TGCGCCAGCAGCTTCCAGGACAGGGGACATACGCAGTATTTT. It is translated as CASSFQDRGHTQYF.

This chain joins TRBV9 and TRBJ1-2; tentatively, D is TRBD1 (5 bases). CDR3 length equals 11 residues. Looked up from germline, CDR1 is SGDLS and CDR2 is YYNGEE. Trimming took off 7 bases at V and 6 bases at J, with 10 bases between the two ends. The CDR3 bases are TGTGCCAGCCGGGACCTGGATGGCTACACCTTC. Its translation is CASRDLDGYTF. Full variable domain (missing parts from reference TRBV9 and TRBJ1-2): DSGVTQTPKHLITATGQRVTLRCSPRSGDLSVYWYQQSLDQGLQFLIQYYNGEERAKGNILERFSAQQFPDLHSELNLSSLELGDSALYFCASRDLDGYTFGSGTRLTVV.

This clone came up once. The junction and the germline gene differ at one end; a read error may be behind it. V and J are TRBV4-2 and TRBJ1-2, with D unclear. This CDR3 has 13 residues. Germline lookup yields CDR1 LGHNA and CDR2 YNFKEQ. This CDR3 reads CASSQEKEGGKNF. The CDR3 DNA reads TGTGCCAGCAGCCAAGAGAAGGAGGGAGGCAAGAACTTC.